The TCR beta chain under discussion was sequenced for a study of PD-1 blockade in classical Hodgkin lymphoma. Study-level background: On a schedule of every 2 weeks, patients received nivolumab 3 mg/kg intravenously.

Regarding time point: cycle 4 day 1 (C4D1), after 5 to 7 weeks of nivolumab. Brentuximab vedotin exposure varied, and every patient relapsed after autologous stem cell transplantation. Researchers used magnetic negative selection to pull out pure CD4+ T cells from thawed PBMCs. CDR1 and CDR2 from the germline V gene are MDHEN and SYDVKM. Trimming cost V 3 bases and J 0 bases, with 5 bases left between them. The CDR3 length is 14 residues. Libraries were prepared by immunoSEQ multiplex PCR; TCRdb keeps only in-frame clonotypes and omits some of them. The table includes roughly 29,000 clones, 75% to 90% detected once. The count of this clone is one. Its antigen is undetermined. Overall study results and limits: Newly diagnosed patients reportedly had lower baseline TCR diversity than healthy donors. When nivolumab was started under 1 year after ASCT, patients were excluded. The study found complete responders had baseline diversity similar to newly diagnosed patients.

The J gene is TRBJ1-4, the V gene TRBV28, with D unclear. The TCR originated in a human donor with classical Hodgkin lymphoma. The sample here was CD4+ T cells from blood, taken before the fourth cycle of nivolumab. CDR3: CASSFQATNEKLFF. CDR3 bases: TGTGCCAGCAGTTTCCAGGCAACTAATGAAAAACTGTTTTTT.